This T cell receptor beta chain was observed in a study of Graves' ophthalmopathy and Graves' hyperthyroidism. Study context: At initial diagnosis, peripheral blood was obtained, and this preceded any treatment.

The study amplified TCR beta CDR3 regions using RNA transcripts. After a first-round RT-PCR with HTBI primers, a second-round multiplex PCR was run. TCRdb passed the multiplex PCR reads through MiXCR, listing each CDR3 protein once. This table holds some 750,000 distinct CDR3 sequences, 40% found once. This clonotype was seen only once. The antigen is not known. Study-wide points: Among thyroid clonotypes expanded above 0.001 frequency, most also appeared in blood. Ophthalmopathy progression cases were predicted by the model with 70.59% sensitivity and less than 85% specificity.

Germline CDR1 reads SEHNR; CDR2 reads FQNEAQ (reference sequence). Trimming took 5 bases from V and 2 from J; bases not matched to a gene: 7. This CDR3 is built from 18 residues. Sequencing used peripheral blood. This chain uses TRBV7-9 with TRBJ2-2; 14 bases map to TRBD2. The sequence came from an adult man with Graves' ophthalmopathy. The CDR3 DNA is TGTGCCAGCAGCCCCTGGACTAGCGGGGGGCCAAACACCGGGGAGCTGTTTTTT. As protein: CASSPWTSGGPNTGELFF.